This T cell receptor beta chain derives from a study of blood T cell repertoires in COVID-19. On the study more broadly: Material from acute and convalescent COVID-19 was sourced from the United States, Italy and Spain. PBMCs, B-cell-depleted T cells, or T cells were the source of the cDNA or gDNA that made up the material.

Participant age was roughly 18 to 95 years, and participants resided in about 25 US areas. As originally analysed: Estimated nucleated cell counts came from reference gene primer amplification. Method: immunoSEQ multiplex PCR; TCRdb's copy keeps in-frame clones and lacks some. That table supplies the V and J calls and clone size; D and trimming were determined from the DNA. The repertoire has around 260,000 clones, under 90% of them found once; the top ten carry around 3.9%. This CDR3 spans 16 amino acids. Germline V gives CDR1 SEHNR, CDR2 FQNEAQ (reference sequence). V trimming: 1 base; J trimming: 2 bases; junction bases outside the gene matches: 5.

The chain couples TRBV7-9 to TRBJ2-1, with TRBD1 matching 7 bases. Sequenced: PBMCs or T cells enriched from blood (not recorded which). The TCR comes from a man aged 30 to 39 with acute COVID-19. The CDR3 DNA sequence: TGTGCCAGCAGCTTAGAGGGACAGCGTCCCTACAATGAGCAGTTCTTC. This gives the protein CASSLEGQRPYNEQFF. Variable domain in full (rest from reference TRBV7-9 and TRBJ2-1): DTGVSQNPRHKITKRGQNVTFRCDPISEHNRLYWYRQTLGQGPEFLTYFQNEAQLEKSRLLSDRFSAERPKGSFSTLEIQRTEQGDSAMYLCASSLEGQRPYNEQFFGPGTRLTVL.